This is a list of T cell receptor beta chains from one sample in a study of blood T cell repertoires in COVID-19. Measured with immunoSEQ multiplex PCR; TCRdb has only the in-frame clones, and not every one. The table records 450,000 to 500,000 clones, approximately 83% of them present only once. The source material was peripheral blood. Receptors originate from a human donor in a cohort sampled during active COVID-19. Both conserved end residues are part of each CDR3. The order of the fields is V gene, D gene, J gene, clone size, CDR3 DNA, CDR3 protein. The D gene is left open where the match is weak. Not all rows give a size; the values are once, few, many and, for expanded clones, a class.

TRBV4-2	TRBD2	TRBJ2-7	-	TGTGCCAGCAGCCACCTCGGGACTAGCGGGCCTACCTACGAGCAGTACTTC	CASSHLGTSGPTYEQYF
TRBV5-1	-	TRBJ1-6	-	TGCGCCAGCAGCTTGGATACGGGGTCGAATTCACCCCTCCACTTT	CASSLDTGSNSPLHF
TRBV5-1	TRBD2	TRBJ2-2	-	TGCGCCAGCAGCTTGGTCCCTAGCGGGACGAACACCGGGGAGCTGTTTTTT	CASSLVPSGTNTGELFF
TRBV9	-	TRBJ2-1	-	TGTGCCAGCGGGACTCGGACTAATGAGCAGTTCTTC	CASGTRTNEQFF
TRBV25-1	TRBD1	TRBJ2-3	-	TGTGCCAGCAGTGAAACAGGGGCCACAGATACGCAGTATTTT	CASSETGATDTQYF
TRBV30	TRBD2	TRBJ2-1	-	TGTGCCTACACTAGCGGGAGTTACTATGAGCAGTTCTTC	CAYTSGSYYEQFF
TRBV30	-	TRBJ1-5	-	TGTGCCTGGAGTAGGGAGAACGGCGGTCAGCCCCAGCATTTT	CAWSRENGGQPQHF
TRBV5-1	TRBD1	TRBJ2-7	-	TGCGCCAGCAGAACACTGGGACAGCCCGCGGAGGAGCAGTACTTC	CASRTLGQPAEEQYF
TRBV18	TRBD1	TRBJ1-5	-	TGTGCCAGCTCACCTGGCGGGACAGACAATCAGCCCCAGCATTTT	CASSPGGTDNQPQHF
TRBV11-2	TRBD1	TRBJ2-5	-	TGTGCCAGCAGCTTTTCAACGACAGGGAAGGAGACCCAGTACTTC	CASSFSTTGKETQYF
TRBV5-1	TRBD2	TRBJ2-2	-	TGCGCCAGCAGCATACTAGCGGAGGGGCCCGGGGAGCTGTTTTTT	CASSILAEGPGELFF
TRBV30	TRBD1	TRBJ2-7	-	TGTGCCTGGAGTATCACAGGGGGCTACGAGCAGTACTTC	CAWSITGGYEQYF
TRBV5-1	-	TRBJ2-7	-	TGCGCCAGCAGCTTTCAGGGGAACTACGAGCAGTACTTC	CASSFQGNYEQYF
TRBV7-2	TRBD2	TRBJ2-5	-	TGTGCCAGCAGCTTACTAGCGGGAGGGCCTCTAAAAGAGACCCAGTACTTC	CASSLLAGGPLKETQYF
TRBV5-5	-	TRBJ1-4	once	TGTGCCAGCAGCCTCGGAACTAATGAAAAACTGTTTTTT	CASSLGTNEKLFF
TRBV6-5	-	TRBJ2-7	-	TGTGCCAGCAGTTCGCGGGTCAACGAGCAGTACTTC	CASSSRVNEQYF
TRBV15	-	TRBJ1-1	-	TGTGCCACCAGCAGCCGGGGGGCTATGAACACTGAAGCTTTCTTT	CATSSRGAMNTEAFF
TRBV10-1	TRBD2	TRBJ2-1	-	TGCGCCAGCAGTGAGGATCCCCTAGCGGGAATCTACAATGAGCAGTTCTTC	CASSEDPLAGIYNEQFF
TRBV28	TRBD1	TRBJ2-7	-	TGTGCCAGCAGTTTATTGGGACAGGGGGCGTACGAGCAGTACTTC	CASSLLGQGAYEQYF
TRBV5-4	-	TRBJ2-3	-	TGTGCCAGCAGCCGGACTACCACAGATACGCAGTATTTT	CASSRTTTDTQYF
TRBV12-2	-	TRBJ2-1	-	TGTGCAAGTCGCTCTTTCGGACTAGCCCCCCGTGAGCAGTTCTTC	CASRSFGLAPREQFF
TRBV4-3	-	TRBJ2-1	-	TGCGCCAGCAGCCAAGATGTCAGGCGATTTGGGTATGAGCAGTTCTTC	CASSQDVRRFGYEQFF
TRBV14	-	TRBJ1-2	-	TGTGCCAGCAGCCCTTACAGGATTGTTAACTATGGCTACACCTTC	CASSPYRIVNYGYTF
TRBV3-1/TRBV3-2	TRBD1	TRBJ2-3	-	TGTGCCAGCAGAGGACAGGGCACAGATACGCAGTATTTT	CASRGQGTDTQYF
TRBV29-1	-	TRBJ2-7	-	TGCAGCGTTGAAGGGTGGGAGCGGCCCGGCGGGCAGTACTTC	CSVEGWERPGGQYF
TRBV9	-	TRBJ1-1	-	TGTGCCAGCACCGTGGGGGGTCGGAACACTGAAGCTTTCTTT	CASTVGGRNTEAFF
TRBV19	-	TRBJ1-2	-	TGTGCCAGTAGTCCCGGACAGAACTATGGCTACACCTTC	CASSPGQNYGYTF
TRBV6-6	TRBD1	TRBJ1-1	few	TGTGCCAGCAGTTCAAGACAGGGGGGCACTGAAGCTTTCTTT	CASSSRQGGTEAFF
TRBV5-6	TRBD1	TRBJ1-4	-	TGTGCCAGCAGCTTGGATACAGGGGGAAAACTGTTTTTT	CASSLDTGGKLFF
TRBV3-1/TRBV3-2	TRBD1	TRBJ2-3	-	TGTGCCAGCAGCCAAGTTTCGCAGGGGGCTGGTACGCAGTATTTT	CASSQVSQGAGTQYF
TRBV30	TRBD2	TRBJ2-3	-	TGTGCCTGGAGTGTCGGGGGGGGTAGCACAGATACGCAGTATTTT	CAWSVGGGSTDTQYF
TRBV4-2	-	TRBJ2-3	-	TGTGCCAGCAGCCAAGATTGGTCAAGGGGGAGGGCCACAGATACGCAGTATTTT	CASSQDWSRGRATDTQYF
TRBV5-4	-	TRBJ2-6	-	TGTGCCAGCAGCCCTGGGGCTCCTGGGGCCAACGTCCTGACTTTC	CASSPGAPGANVLTF
TRBV5-5	TRBD1	TRBJ1-2	once	TGTGCCAGCAGCCGCCAAATGACAGGGCCAGACCTCCTCTATGGCTACACCTTC	CASSRQMTGPDLLYGYTF
TRBV15	TRBD2	TRBJ2-2	few	TGTGCCACCAGCAATTCACTAGCGGGAGGGTGGAGCGGCACCGGGGAGCTGTTTTTT	CATSNSLAGGWSGTGELFF
TRBV3-1/TRBV3-2	-	TRBJ1-2	-	TGTGCCAGCAGCCAAGGGCCAGGGTACTATGGCTACACCTTC	CASSQGPGYYGYTF
TRBV5-8	TRBD2	TRBJ2-1	-	TGTGCCAGCATCTCTAAATCGGCGGGAGTGAGCGAGCAGTTCTTC	CASISKSAGVSEQFF
TRBV11-2	TRBD2	TRBJ2-1	-	TGTGCCAGCAGCTCCCAGCGGGAGGGTGGATACAATGAGCAGTTCTTC	CASSSQREGGYNEQFF
TRBV7-8	-	TRBJ1-3	-	TGTGCCAGCAGCTTATCCAAGGCAGGTGGAAACACCATATATTTT	CASSLSKAGGNTIYF
TRBV30	TRBD2	TRBJ2-1	-	TGTGCCTGGGTAATAGCGGGAGTTTCTGAGCAGTTCTTC	CAWVIAGVSEQFF
TRBV5-1	-	TRBJ2-2	-	TGCGCCAGGGGAGAGGGGAACACCGGGGAGCTGTTTTTT	CARGEGNTGELFF
TRBV11-2	-	TRBJ2-5	once	TGTGCCAGCAGCTTAGACCGCGTTAATCAAGAGACCCAGTACTTC	CASSLDRVNQETQYF
TRBV5-1	TRBD2	TRBJ2-5	-	TGCGCCAGCAGCGGGACTAGCGGAGCACAAGAGACCCAGTACTTC	CASSGTSGAQETQYF
TRBV29-1	-	TRBJ2-3	once	TGCAGCGTTGAATCCCTAGCGTCAACGGTTGCAGATACGCAGTATTTT	CSVESLASTVADTQYF
TRBV19	-	TRBJ1-5	few	TGTGCCAGTAGTATTGAGGGCTATAGCAATCAGCCCCAGCATTTT	CASSIEGYSNQPQHF
TRBV2	-	TRBJ2-5	-	TGTGCCAGCACCAGGGGCCACGGAGAGACCCAGTACTTC	CASTRGHGETQYF
TRBV12-2	-	TRBJ2-1	-	TGTGCAAGTCGCCTCCCTGGAGCGGGAGACGACAATGAGCAGTTCTTC	CASRLPGAGDDNEQFF
TRBV19	-	TRBJ2-7	-	TGTGCCAGTAGTATCCACGGAGGAGGGCAGTACTTC	CASSIHGGGQYF